These 6 T cell receptor beta chains originate from one sample sequenced in a study of blood T cell repertoires in COVID-19. Using immunoSEQ multiplex PCR, the repertoire was profiled, and TCRdb retains in-frame clones only, with some absent. The data show approximately 250,000 clones, 70% to 85% seen once. The specimen was peripheral blood. The receptors were gathered from a man between 35 and 55 years old who had recovered from COVID-19.

The chain employs TRBV12-3 or TRBV12-4 and TRBJ1-2; 10 bases are shared with TRBD1. The V gene end was trimmed by 6 bases and the J gene end by 9 bases; junction bases not matched to a gene: 7. The CDR3 spans 13 residues. In DNA, the CDR3 is TGTGCCAGCAGCCTCGACAGGGGGCAACGCTACACCTTC. Encoded protein: CASSLDRGQRYTF.

The chain has TRBV7-6 and TRBJ2-5, with D possibly matching TRBD2 (7 bases). Germline assignment: CDR1 SGHVS and CDR2 FNYEAQ. The germline V and J ends were trimmed by 5 bases and 4 bases, with 11 bases remaining between them. This CDR3 region has 13 residues. CDR3 in amino acids: CASSPGGGETQYF. CDR3 DNA sequence: TGTGCCAGCAGCCCGGGGGGCGGAGAGACCCAGTACTTC.

The sample holds a few counts of this clone. V and J are TRBV29-1 and TRBJ2-1; TRBD2 matches at 7 bases. V trimming: 6 bases; J trimming: 16 bases; junction bases outside the gene matches: 9. Germline assignment: CDR1 SQVTM and CDR2 ANQGSEA. The CDR3 loop spans 10 amino acids. In DNA, the CDR3 is TGCAGCGTGGGGGGGACGGAGGTTTTCTTC. This translates into CSVGGTEVFF.

This rearrangement joins TRBV6-4 to TRBJ2-1; D might be TRBD2 (6 bases). The CDR3 covers 14 residues. Germline CDR1 is MRHNA and CDR2 is SNTAGT. The ends were cut back, 3 bases at V and 6 bases at J, with 12 bases in the middle. The CDR3 is CASSEGGASNEQFF. The CDR3, as DNA: TGTGCCAGCAGTGAAGGCGGGGCCTCCAATGAGCAGTTCTTC.

The genes are TRBV7-6 and TRBJ2-1, with 8 positions matching TRBD2. With 5 bases clipped from V and 0 bases from J, the junction kept 3 bases outside the gene matches. This CDR3 is 15 amino acids long. Per germline, CDR1 SGHVS and CDR2 FNYEAQ. The CDR3 sequence: CASSPGLASYNEQFF. CDR3 in DNA: TGTGCCAGCAGCCCCGGACTAGCCTCCTACAATGAGCAGTTCTTC.

The chain uses TRBV5-1 and TRBJ2-2; 15 bases align to TRBD2. Per germline, CDR1 SGHRS and CDR2 YFSETQ. The length of the CDR3 is 17 residues. V shed 5 bases, J shed 4 bases, and the junction held 6 bases outside the gene matches. The CDR3, as DNA: TGCGCCAGCAGTCCGGGACTAGCGGGAGGAGGCACCGGGGAGCTGTTTTTT. This translates into CASSPGLAGGGTGELFF.